Below, 25 T cell receptor beta chains from the same sample are listed, as sequenced in a study of blood T cell repertoires in COVID-19. Libraries were prepared by immunoSEQ multiplex PCR; TCRdb keeps only in-frame clonotypes and omits some of them. The data show approximately 350,000 clones, more than 80% seen once. The sample taken for sequencing was peripheral blood. Receptor source: a man aged 40-49 years with acute or convalescent COVID-19.

The chain combines TRBV29-1 with TRBJ2-7, with 11 bases fitting TRBD1. CDR1 and CDR2 (germline): SQVTM, ANQGSEA. This CDR3 is built from 14 residues. The V gene end was trimmed by 3 bases and the J gene end by 6 bases; junction bases not matched to a gene: 7. CDR3 sequence reads: CSVERTGGGGEQYF. The CDR3 coding sequence is TGCAGCGTTGAGAGGACAGGGGGCGGGGGCGAGCAGTACTTC.

The chain couples TRBV5-4 to TRBJ2-7, with 9 bases identical to TRBD2. This CDR3 spans 15 amino acids. V lost 4 bases to trimming and J lost 4 bases; unmatched junction nucleotides: 9. The germline V gene has CDR1 SGHNT and CDR2 YYREEE (reference sequence). The CDR3 coding sequence is TGTGCCAGCAGCCGAGGGAGCGGGGGGCAATACGAGCAGTACTTC. Translation: CASSRGSGGQYEQYF.

This clone was seen just once. The CDR3: CASSPALDSPWEGYTF. Here the CDR3 DNA reads TGCGCCAGCAGCCCAGCTCTGGACAGTCCTTGGGAAGGCTACACCTTC. This rearrangement joins TRBV4-3 to TRBJ1-2, with a weak D call TRBD1 (6 bases). The CDR3 is made up of 16 amino acids. Trimming cost V 4 bases and J 8 bases, with 23 bases left between them. The germline gives CDR1 LGHNA, CDR2 YSLEER.

The rearrangement links TRBV28 to TRBJ2-3, with TRBD2 identical over 12 bases. Per the germline V gene, CDR1 is MDHEN and CDR2 is SYDVKM. J was trimmed by 7 bases and V by 5 bases; bases with no gene match: 7. CDR3 length: 15 residues. CDR3 nucleotides: TGTGCCAGCAGTCGACGAACTAGCGGGGGGAATACGCAGTATTTT. Its protein is CASSRRTSGGNTQYF. Combining the CDR3 with reference TRBV28 and TRBJ2-3 gives the whole variable domain DVKVTQSSRYLVKRTGEKVFLECVQDMDHENMFWYRQDPGLGLRLIYFSYDVKMKEKGDIPEGYSVSREKKERFSLILESASTNQTSMYLCASSRRTSGGNTQYFGPGTRLTVL.

The gene calls are TRBV28 and TRBJ1-3; maybe TRBD1 (5 bases). The germline V gene has CDR1 MDHEN and CDR2 SYDVKM. Trimming cost V 6 bases and J 4 bases, with 19 bases left between them. This CDR3 has 16 residues. CDR3: CASSSIAGRGGNTIYF. CDR3 coding DNA: TGTGCCAGCAGCTCGATAGCAGGACGGGGGGGAAACACCATATATTTT.

In this sample, this clone turned up a few times. The chain employs TRBV5-1 and TRBJ2-1; 8 bases agree with TRBD2. Trimming removed 0 bases from V and 6 bases from J; junction bases left unmatched: 5. The CDR3 length is 15 residues. Per germline, CDR1 SGHRS and CDR2 YFSETQ. The CDR3, as DNA: TGCGCCAGCAGCTTGGGAGCGGGGGCAGGCAATGAGCAGTTCTTC. It translates to CASSLGAGAGNEQFF.

CDR3 region: CASSRLAGANTGELFF. DNA of the CDR3: TGTGCCAGCTCACGGCTAGCGGGGGCAAACACCGGGGAGCTGTTTTTT. The rearrangement joins TRBV18 to TRBJ2-2, with 10 positions matching TRBD2. CDR3 length: 16 amino acids. Per the germline V gene, CDR1 is KGHSH and CDR2 is LQKENI. Trimming took 4 bases from V and 2 from J; bases not matched to a gene: 4.

The chain uses TRBV9 and TRBJ2-5, with 8 bases identical to TRBD2. The CDR3 extends over 14 amino acids. Germline V lookup: CDR1 SGDLS, CDR2 YYNGEE. The V and J ends lost 2 bases and 4 bases, in that order; junction bases with no gene match: 4. The CDR3 DNA reads TGTGCCAGCAGCGTCACCGGGGGGGGAGAGACCCAGTACTTC. Translated: CASSVTGGGETQYF.

This clone has at least ten counts. The rearrangement uses TRBV29-1 and TRBJ1-1, with a tentative D call TRBD1 (6 bases). The germline V gene encodes CDR1 SQVTM and CDR2 ANQGSEA. V lost 4 bases and J lost 8, with 11 bases in between. The CDR3 contains 11 residues. The CDR3: CSVGNGQEAFF. The CDR3 region has the DNA TGCAGCGTTGGAAACGGACAGGAAGCTTTCTTT.

This chain uses TRBV5-4 with TRBJ2-3, with 7 positions matching TRBD2. With V trimmed by 4 bases and J by 0 bases, 14 bases remained unmatched. The germline CDR1 and CDR2 sequences are SGHNT and YYREEE (reference sequence). This CDR3 has 18 amino acids. The CDR3 nucleotides are TGTGCCAGCAGCCCACTAGCGAGAATGGTGGCCAGCACAGATACGCAGTATTTT. Translating gives CASSPLARMVASTDTQYF.

This clone was seen a handful of times. V usage is TRBV5-1 and J usage is TRBJ2-2, with no clear D. Trimming cost V 5 bases and J 6 bases, with 11 bases left between them. Germline V gene lookup returns CDR1 SGHRS and CDR2 YFSETQ. CDR3 length equals 13 residues. CDR3 region: CASSTTVSGELFF. CDR3 in DNA: TGCGCCAGCAGTACAACCGTATCCGGGGAGCTGTTTTTT.

This chain joins TRBV7-2 and TRBJ2-3, with D possibly being TRBD2 (6 bases). Germline V CDR1 and CDR2: SGHTA, FQGNSA. Trimming removed 5 bases at V and 2 bases at J, with 14 bases between. The CDR3 totals 15 residues. CDR3 protein: CASSPAGTSTDTQYF. CDR3 coding DNA: TGTGCCAGCAGCCCCGCCGGGACTTCCACAGATACGCAGTATTTT.

The chain couples TRBV6-5 to TRBJ1-2; 7 bases match TRBD1. V shed 4 bases and J 2 bases; nucleotides not matched to a gene: 4. Germline assignment: CDR1 MNHEY and CDR2 SVGAGI. CDR3 length equals 14 residues. The CDR3 here is CASSLRQGNYGYTF. The CDR3 region has the DNA TGTGCCAGCAGTTTAAGACAGGGCAACTATGGCTACACCTTC.

V is TRBV11-1 and J is TRBJ2-1; maybe TRBD2 (5 bases). The V gene's germline CDR1 is SGHAT and CDR2 FQDESV (reference sequence). Trimming left V 7 bases short and J 3 bases short, with 10 bases between. The CDR3 is 13 residues long. CDR3 in DNA: TGTGCCAGCACCACGGGGTACTACAATGAGCAGTTCTTC. Translated, it gives CASTTGYYNEQFF. Full variable domain (rest looked up from reference TRBV11-1 and TRBJ2-1): EAEVAQSPRYKITEKSQAVAFWCDPISGHATLYWYRQILGQGPELLVQFQDESVVDDSQLPKDRFSAERLKGVDSTLKIQPAELGDSAMYLCASTTGYYNEQFFGPGTRLTVL.

V is TRBV14 and J is TRBJ2-1; 8 nucleotides line up with TRBD2. Losses at the gene ends were 4 bases for V and 3 bases for J; bases not matched to a gene: 8. CDR3 size: 16 residues. In germline, CDR1 is SGHDN, CDR2 FVKESK. CDR3 in DNA: TGTGCCAGCAGCCCCGTAGCGGGGAGCTACTACAATGAGCAGTTCTTC. This sequence encodes CASSPVAGSYYNEQFF. The whole variable domain, filled in from reference TRBV14 and TRBJ2-1, reads EAGVTQFPSHSVIEKGQTVTLRCDPISGHDNLYWYRRVMGKEIKFLLHFVKESKQDESGMPNNRFLAERTGGTYSTLKVQPAELEDSGVYFCASSPVAGSYYNEQFFGPGTRLTVL.

The chain recombines TRBV5-4 with TRBJ1-1; perhaps TRBD1 as D (5 bases). CDR1 is SGHNT and CDR2 is YYREEE in the germline V gene (reference sequence). V was clipped by 0 bases and J by 4 bases, with 13 bases between them. The CDR3 has 15 amino acids. CDR3 in DNA: TGTGCCAGCAGCTTGGCCTCGGCGCAGGGCACTGAAGCTTTCTTT. Translating it yields CASSLASAQGTEAFF.

This sequence joins TRBV5-1 and TRBJ2-2, with D possibly TRBD1 on 6 matching bases. Trimming cost V 4 bases and J 7 bases, with 14 bases left between them. The CDR3 runs 14 residues. CDR1 is SGHRS and CDR2 is YFSETQ in the germline V gene. The CDR3 region is CASSPWTVNGELFF. The DNA for the CDR3 is TGCGCCAGCAGCCCCTGGACAGTCAACGGGGAGCTGTTTTTT.

The V gene is TRBV6-5, the J gene TRBJ1-2, with D unclear. The length of the CDR3 is 14 residues. With 2 bases removed from V and 4 bases from J, the gap between germline ends came to 11 bases. Germline values: CDR1 MNHEY, CDR2 SVGAGI. The CDR3 loop reads CASSYLTGGYGYTF. CDR3 coding DNA: TGTGCCAGCAGTTACCTCACGGGTGGCTATGGCTACACCTTC.

The chain employs TRBV11-3 and TRBJ2-2, with D uncertain. This CDR3 spans 14 amino acids. Germline V gene data show CDR1 as SGHNT and CDR2 as YENEEA. V lost 4 bases and J 2 bases, leaving 8 bases between the germline ends. CDR3: CASSSTVNTGELFF. DNA for the CDR3: TGTGCCAGCAGCTCTACAGTCAACACCGGGGAGCTGTTTTTT.

The rearrangement joins TRBV28 to TRBJ2-7; a possible D gene is TRBD1 (6 bases). Germline V gene sequence: CDR1 MDHEN, CDR2 SYDVKM. The CDR3 spans 14 residues. V was shortened by 5 bases and J by 0 bases, with 11 bases between the two germline ends. The CDR3 protein is CASSTYRDSYEQYF. In DNA form, the CDR3 reads TGTGCCAGCAGTACCTACAGGGACTCCTACGAGCAGTACTTC.

The gene calls are TRBV24-1 and TRBJ2-3; TRBD1 aligns across 8 bases. J gave up 5 bases and V 2 bases, and 8 bases lay outside the gene matches. The germline CDR1 and CDR2 sequences are KGHDR and SFDVKD. The CDR3 extends over 16 amino acids. The CDR3 DNA follows: TGTGCCACCAGTGATTGGGCAGGGGGCGAGGGAGATACGCAGTATTTT. Protein: CATSDWAGGEGDTQYF.

The genes are TRBV6-5 and TRBJ2-7; D is undetermined. Trimming took 2 bases from V and 2 from J, leaving 10 bases between them. The CDR3 totals 14 residues. Germline CDR1 is MNHEY and CDR2 is SVGAGI. The CDR3: CASSYSVRTYEQYF. The CDR3 nucleotides are TGTGCCAGCAGTTACAGCGTACGAACCTACGAGCAGTACTTC.

A single count supports this clone. The rearrangement links TRBV4-1 to TRBJ1-6, with TRBD1 matching 10 bases. Per germline, CDR1 MGHRA and CDR2 YSYEKL. The junction had 18 bases not matched to a gene; V was cut back by 3 bases and J by 10 bases. The CDR3 loop spans 19 amino acids. The DNA of the CDR3 is TGCGCCAGCAGCCAGAAGACGCCCGGGACAGGGGTAAGGGCGTCACCCCTCCACTTT. This gives the protein CASSQKTPGTGVRASPLHF.

The gene calls are TRBV27 and TRBJ2-1; 9 bases are a match to TRBD2. The CDR3 is 18 residues long. The V segment lost 5 bases and the J segment 9 bases; nucleotides outside the gene matches: 20. Looked up from germline, CDR1 is MNHEY and CDR2 is SMNVEV (reference sequence). The CDR3 bases are TGTGCCAGCAGTCCGACGGGACTAGCTACCCGGGGGGAGGGTGAGCAGTTCTTC. Protein: CASSPTGLATRGEGEQFF.

V gene TRBV24-1 combines with J gene TRBJ1-5; 9 bases are shared with TRBD1. Germline V CDR1 and CDR2: KGHDR, SFDVKD. CDR3 length: 16 residues. The V and J ends lost 4 bases and 3 bases, in that order; junction bases with no gene match: 6. CDR3 DNA sequence: TGTGCCACCAGTGAATCGGGACAGGGCCCCAATCAGCCCCAGCATTTT. Its protein is CATSESGQGPNQPQHF.